In this sample, the clone carrying this T cell receptor beta chain turned up a few times. This entry comes from a study of T cells in Graves' hyperthyroidism and ophthalmopathy. RNA transcripts yielded amplified TCR beta CDR3 regions. Carried out on the TCR CDR3, a first-round RT-PCR used the HTBI primer set. TCRdb re-called the multiplex PCR reads through MiXCR, storing one row per CDR3 protein. This table has 250,000 or so distinct CDR3 sequences, around 15% appearing once. V lost 2 bases to trimming and J lost 2 bases, with 10 bases between them. This CDR3 region has 14 residues. Per germline, CDR1 MNHEY and CDR2 SMNVEV (reference sequence).

The clonotype comes from a woman between 50 and 59 years old with Graves' hyperthyroidism that later progressed to Graves' ophthalmopathy. Sequences were obtained from blood. The chain links TRBV27 to TRBJ2-7; D not certain. The CDR3 nucleotides read TGTGCCAGCAGTTTACGAGGCGGCGCCTACGAGCAGTACTTC. Its translation: CASSLRGGAYEQYF.